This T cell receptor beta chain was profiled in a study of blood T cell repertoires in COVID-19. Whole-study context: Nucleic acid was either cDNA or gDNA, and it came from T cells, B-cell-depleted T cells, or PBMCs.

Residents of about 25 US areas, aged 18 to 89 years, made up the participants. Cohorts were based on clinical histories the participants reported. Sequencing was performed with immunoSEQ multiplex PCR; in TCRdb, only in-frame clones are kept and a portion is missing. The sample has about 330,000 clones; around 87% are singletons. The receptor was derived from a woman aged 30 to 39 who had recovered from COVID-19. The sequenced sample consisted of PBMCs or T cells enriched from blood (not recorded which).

As DNA, the CDR3 is TGTGCCAGCAGTCCACAGGGTCCCTACGAGCAGTACTTC. Residues: CASSPQGPYEQYF. The rearrangement joins TRBV7-2 to TRBJ2-7; a possible D gene is TRBD1 (6 bases). Trimming pared 6 bases from V and 2 bases from J, leaving 11 bases between. CDR3 size: 13 residues. Germline CDR1 SGHTA, CDR2 FQGNSA. Variable domain in full (rest from reference TRBV7-2 and TRBJ2-7): GAGVSQSPSNKVTEKGKDVELRCDPISGHTALYWYRQSLGQGLEFLIYFQGNSAPDKSGLPSDRFSAERTGGSVSTLTIQRTQQEDSAVYLCASSPQGPYEQYFGPGTRLTVT.